The 23 T cell receptor beta chains in this list originate from one sample, sequenced in a study of blood T cell repertoires in COVID-19. Assay used: immunoSEQ multiplex PCR; TCRdb lists only in-frame clones, some missing. This table holds approximately 30,000 clones, around nine tenths found once. Sequencing used peripheral blood. These receptors were obtained from a human donor with active COVID-19. The donor label of this sample is uncertain.

The chain is built from TRBV13 and TRBJ2-7; D is perhaps TRBD2 (5 bases). The CDR3 length is 14 residues. The germline gives CDR1 PRHDT, CDR2 FYEKMQ (reference sequence). The V end was cut by 5 bases, the J end by 3 bases, with 14 bases between. This CDR3 reads CASSMTGKIYEQYF. CDR3 coding DNA: TGTGCCAGCAGCATGACCGGGAAGATCTACGAGCAGTACTTC.

The CDR3 DNA reads as TGTGCCAGCAGCTCTTCCGGGACAGGTAAAGCTTTCTTT. As protein: CASSSSGTGKAFF. The J gene is TRBJ1-1, the V gene TRBV5-4; 8 bases are a match to TRBD1. The CDR3 length is 13 residues. Germline V gene data show CDR1 as SGHNT and CDR2 as YYREEE (reference sequence). V dropped 3 bases and J dropped 9; count of bases not matched to a gene: 7.

The chain recombines TRBV2 with TRBJ1-2, with 9 bases fitting TRBD1. Germline CDR1 is SNHLY and CDR2 is FYNNEI. CDR3 length: 14 amino acids. Unmatched junction bases numbered 3, after V lost 4 bases and J lost 3 bases. For the CDR3, the DNA is TGTGCCAGCAGTGGACAGGGGGGATACTATGGCTACACCTTC. It codes for CASSGQGGYYGYTF.

This chain links TRBV5-1 with TRBJ2-2, with 7 nucleotides matching TRBD1. CDR3 length: 16 amino acids. CDR1 SGHRS and CDR2 YFSETQ come from the germline V gene. V lost 2 bases to trimming and J lost 7 bases; unmatched junction nucleotides: 11. This CDR3 is CASSLRDSMMVGELFF. CDR3 DNA: TGCGCCAGCAGCTTAAGGGACAGTATGATGGTCGGGGAGCTGTTTTTT. Drawing the rest from reference TRBV5-1 and TRBJ2-2, the complete variable domain is KAGVTQTPRYLIKTRGQQVTLSCSPISGHRSVSWYQQTPGQGLQFLFEYFSETQRNKGNFPGRFSGRQFSNSRSEMNVSTLELGDSALYLCASSLRDSMMVGELFFGEGSRLTVL.

The CDR3 protein is CASSPDRGSYNEQFF. For the CDR3, the DNA is TGTGCCAGTAGTCCGGACAGGGGATCCTACAATGAGCAGTTCTTC. The chain uses TRBV19 and TRBJ2-1; 9 bases line up with TRBD1. J lost 1 base, V lost 5 bases, and 3 bases had no gene match. This CDR3 is built from 15 residues. Germline loops: CDR1 LNHDA, CDR2 SQIVND (reference sequence).

The chain couples TRBV11-1 to TRBJ2-1; D is ambiguous. CDR3 size: 15 residues. V lost 7 bases and J lost 0, with 13 bases in between. CDR1 and CDR2 from the germline V gene are SGHAT and FQDESV (reference sequence). The CDR3 DNA follows: TGTGCCAGCAATTATCGGGTAAGCTCCTACAATGAGCAGTTCTTC. Amino acid sequence: CASNYRVSSYNEQFF.

The chain joins TRBV6-2 or TRBV6-3 to TRBJ2-1; D perhaps matches TRBD2 (6 bases). The CDR3 runs 14 residues. Per the germline V gene, CDR1 is MNHEY and CDR2 is SVGEGT. V was pared by 6 bases and J by 8 bases, with 17 bases between. CDR3 protein: CASSSGVPPDEQFF. CDR3 nucleotide sequence: TGTGCCAGCAGCTCGGGGGTCCCACCCGATGAGCAGTTCTTC.

This chain joins TRBV6-4 and TRBJ2-2; no clear D gene. The CDR3 totals 14 residues. V was pared by 4 bases and J by 5 bases, with 11 bases between. Germline loops: CDR1 MRHNA, CDR2 SNTAGT. The CDR3 nucleotides are TGTGCCAGCAGTGCGCAAACCGGGACCGGGGAGCTGTTTTTT. The encoded protein is CASSAQTGTGELFF.

The rearrangement joins TRBV9 to TRBJ2-1; D uncertain. Germline values: CDR1 SGDLS, CDR2 YYNGEE. The CDR3 extends over 14 amino acids. V lost 0 bases, J lost 5 bases, and 9 bases lay in between. CDR3 loop: CASSVADFDNEQFF. The CDR3 bases are TGTGCCAGCAGCGTAGCCGACTTTGACAATGAGCAGTTCTTC.

A few counts support this clone. This sequence joins TRBV27 and TRBJ2-7; perhaps TRBD2 as D (7 bases). Trimming took off 8 bases at V and 7 bases at J, with 21 bases between the two ends. This CDR3 comprises 14 residues. The germline V gene has CDR1 MNHEY and CDR2 SMNVEV (reference sequence). CDR3 amino acids: CASGLWAGAGEQYF. In DNA form, the CDR3 reads TGTGCCAGCGGCCTTTGGGCGGGGGCTGGTGAGCAGTACTTC.

The V and J genes are TRBV10-1 and TRBJ2-7, with 9 bases matching TRBD1. CDR1 is WNHNN, CDR2 SYGVQD, per germline (reference sequence). The CDR3 loop spans 17 amino acids. After removal of 6 bases from V and 4 bases from J, the junction contained 16 bases not matched to a gene. The CDR3 loop reads CASSPLGVGQGLYEQYF. The CDR3 region has the DNA TGCGCCAGCAGCCCCTTGGGGGTGGGACAGGGCCTATACGAGCAGTACTTC.

The chain is built from TRBV7-6 and TRBJ1-3, with 8 bases aligning to TRBD1. Germline CDR1 SGHVS, CDR2 FNYEAQ. V shed 4 bases, J shed 4 bases, and the junction held 6 bases outside the gene matches. CDR3 length equals 15 residues. The CDR3 coding sequence is TGTGCCAGCAGCTACGGACAGGGACGGGGAAACACCATATATTTT. Amino acids: CASSYGQGRGNTIYF.

This clone occurred once. The gene calls are TRBV5-1 and TRBJ2-5, with TRBD1 matching 10 bases. J lost 9 bases, V lost 5 bases, and 13 bases had no gene match. The CDR3 has 15 amino acids. Germline lookup yields CDR1 SGHRS and CDR2 YFSETQ. The CDR3 sequence: CASSPGTGEYRSQYF. CDR3 sequence (DNA): TGCGCCAGCAGTCCCGGGACAGGGGAATATCGATCCCAGTACTTC.

This clone came up a few times. This chain links TRBV28 with TRBJ2-7; 11 bases align to TRBD2. This CDR3 spans 15 amino acids. The V gene's germline CDR1 is MDHEN and CDR2 SYDVKM. After removal of 2 bases from V and 6 bases from J, the junction contained 6 bases not matched to a gene. In DNA form, the CDR3 reads TGTGCCAGCAGTTTAAATAGCGGGAGGGCCTCCGAGCAGTACTTC. Its protein product is CASSLNSGRASEQYF.

J is TRBJ2-7 and V is TRBV14; D gene uncertain. Trimming stripped 0 bases from V and 4 bases from J, with 10 bases between. The CDR3 is made up of 14 amino acids. Germline values: CDR1 SGHDN, CDR2 FVKESK. This CDR3 reads CASSQDGKRYEQYF. In DNA, the CDR3 is TGTGCCAGCAGCCAAGACGGTAAACGGTACGAGCAGTACTTC.

The chain has TRBV4-3 and TRBJ2-5, with TRBD2 as a possible D gene (5 bases). Germline-derived CDR1 and CDR2 are LGHNA and YSLEER. The V end lost 0 bases, the J end lost 2 bases, and 13 bases lay between the germline ends. This CDR3 region has 16 residues. The CDR3 sequence: CASSQEMGGLQETQYF. The CDR3 coding sequence is TGCGCCAGCAGCCAAGAGATGGGCGGGCTTCAAGAGACCCAGTACTTC.

The chain has TRBV27 and TRBJ1-3; TRBD1 matches 7 bases. Losses at the gene ends were 6 bases for V and 2 bases for J; bases not matched to a gene: 7. CDR1 MNHEY and CDR2 SMNVEV come from the germline V gene (reference sequence). The CDR3 has 15 residues. The DNA of the CDR3 is TGTGCCAGCAGAGCTTCAGGGGGGCCTGGAAACACCATATATTTT. Translation gives CASRASGGPGNTIYF.

The chain has TRBV5-4 and TRBJ2-5; D might be TRBD1 (5 bases). Germline V gives CDR1 SGHNT, CDR2 YYREEE (reference sequence). The CDR3 is 15 residues long. Trimming pared 4 bases from V and 2 bases from J, leaving 15 bases between. This chain's CDR3 is CASSPAVTAQETQYF. CDR3 DNA: TGTGCCAGCAGCCCAGCCGTGACAGCTCAAGAGACCCAGTACTTC.

The chain carries TRBV7-9 and TRBJ2-5, with a weak D call TRBD2 (6 bases). The CDR3 has 15 amino acids. V was cut by 1 base and J by 0 bases, with 9 bases left in between. Germline V gene lookup returns CDR1 SEHNR and CDR2 FQNEAQ (reference sequence). In DNA form, the CDR3 reads TGTGCCAGCAGCTTAGTCGGCGGGAACCAAGAGACCCAGTACTTC. It encodes CASSLVGGNQETQYF.

J is TRBJ2-3 and V is TRBV27; D perhaps matches TRBD2 (7 bases). The CDR3 has 17 residues. CDR1 and CDR2 from the germline V gene are MNHEY and SMNVEV (reference sequence). V was cut by 4 bases and J by 1 base, with 18 bases left in between. The CDR3 sequence: CASSSIRAGARTDTQYF. In nucleotides, the CDR3 is TGTGCCAGCAGTTCCATCCGTGCGGGGGCCCGCACAGATACGCAGTATTTT.

The V and J genes are TRBV5-1 and TRBJ1-2, with 10 bases matching TRBD1. The V gene end was trimmed by 4 bases and the J gene end by 4 bases; junction bases not matched to a gene: 7. CDR1 SGHRS and CDR2 YFSETQ come from the germline V gene. The CDR3 is 15 residues long. The CDR3 sequence: CASSPDRGPGYGYTF. In DNA form, the CDR3 reads TGCGCCAGCAGCCCTGACAGGGGGCCAGGCTATGGCTACACCTTC.

The genes are TRBV13 and TRBJ2-3, with 11 bases matching TRBD2. This CDR3 region has 15 residues. With 7 bases clipped from V and 0 bases from J, the junction kept 3 bases outside the gene matches. Germline V lookup: CDR1 PRHDT, CDR2 FYEKMQ (reference sequence). The CDR3 DNA sequence: TGTGCCAGCATCCGGACTAGCGGGAGCACAGATACGCAGTATTTT. Translation: CASIRTSGSTDTQYF.

For the CDR3, the DNA is TGTGCCAGCAGCTTAGATGGACAGGGGGGGTCCTACGAGCAGTACTTC. Translated, it gives CASSLDGQGGSYEQYF. The V and J genes are TRBV13 and TRBJ2-7; TRBD1 matches 10 bases. Trimming removed 1 base from V and 1 base from J; junction bases left unmatched: 4. The CDR3 consists of 16 residues. The V gene's germline CDR1 is PRHDT and CDR2 FYEKMQ (reference sequence).